A selection of T cell receptor beta chains follows, all from one sample in a study of CD8+ T cells in alopecia areata. The table came from immunoSEQ multiplex PCR; TCRdb's copy has only in-frame clones and leaves some out. The data show about 210,000 clones, under 75% seen once. Material: CD4+ T cells sorted from blood, obtained at week 4, from a patient treated with tofacitinib. These receptors were obtained from a human donor with alopecia areata. CDR3s include the opening cysteine and the closing phenylalanine or tryptophan. Clone size, where shown, is once, few, many, or a class for clones that have expanded.

clone size: once; V gene: TRBV30; J gene: TRBJ2-5; CDR3 protein: CAWSVGETQYF
clone size: few; V gene: TRBV5-5; J gene: TRBJ1-1; CDR3 protein: CASRPQDFTEAFF
clone size: .; V gene: TRBV7-9; J gene: TRBJ1-1; CDR3 protein: CASSESRAAGNTEAFF
clone size: .; V gene: TRBV25-1; J gene: TRBJ1-1; CDR3 protein: CASSDLSGRRSTFF
clone size: .; V gene: TRBV4-3; J gene: TRBJ1-4; CDR3 protein: CASSQEAGKLFF
clone size: once; V gene: TRBV7-2; J gene: TRBJ2-1; CDR3 protein: CASSSRDLNEQFF
clone size: .; V gene: TRBV29-1; J gene: TRBJ2-7; CDR3 protein: CSVEGRGTYEQYF
clone size: few; V gene: TRBV29-1; J gene: TRBJ2-7; CDR3 protein: CSVRGPGQNILEQYF
clone size: few; V gene: TRBV30; J gene: TRBJ2-1; CDR3 protein: CAWSIAHEQFF
clone size: few; V gene: TRBV14; J gene: TRBJ2-7; CDR3 protein: CASSHVPYEQYF
clone size: .; V gene: TRBV4-2; J gene: TRBJ1-6; CDR3 protein: CASSQDGPGNSPLHF
clone size: .; V gene: TRBV23-1; J gene: TRBJ2-3; CDR3 protein: CASSQPATGPLTDTQYF
clone size: .; V gene: TRBV29-1; J gene: TRBJ1-1; CDR3 protein: CSVSRGRNTEAFF
clone size: .; V gene: TRBV27; J gene: TRBJ2-3; CDR3 protein: CASSYTGTGYTDTQYF
clone size: few; V gene: TRBV7-3; J gene: TRBJ2-3; CDR3 protein: CASSLGGGGDTQYF
clone size: .; V gene: TRBV5-1; J gene: TRBJ2-1; CDR3 protein: CASRHSTSGGVSYNEQFF
clone size: few; V gene: TRBV30; J gene: TRBJ1-5; CDR3 protein: CAWSVGGSNQPQHF
clone size: .; V gene: TRBV29-1; J gene: TRBJ2-3; CDR3 protein: CSVLAAEADTQYF
clone size: .; V gene: TRBV29-1; J gene: TRBJ1-4; CDR3 protein: CSQHPPNEKLFF
clone size: .; V gene: TRBV27; J gene: TRBJ2-7; CDR3 protein: CASSSKPGQGIGEQYF
clone size: .; V gene: TRBV5-1; J gene: TRBJ2-3; CDR3 protein: CASSAVPGLGLAGTFTDTQYF
clone size: .; V gene: TRBV29-1; J gene: TRBJ2-5; CDR3 protein: CSVGESLAQYF
clone size: once; V gene: TRBV4-3; J gene: TRBJ1-2; CDR3 protein: CASSQDLNGPRGYTF
clone size: many; V gene: TRBV10-1; J gene: TRBJ2-2; CDR3 protein: CASRGQGPGELFF
clone size: few; V gene: TRBV30; J gene: TRBJ1-1; CDR3 protein: CATGLLEAFF
clone size: .; V gene: TRBV7-2; J gene: TRBJ2-1; CDR3 protein: CASSRVRGTNEQFF
clone size: many; V gene: TRBV20-1; J gene: TRBJ1-5; CDR3 protein: CSANMDAAQHF
clone size: .; V gene: TRBV5-1; J gene: TRBJ2-5; CDR3 protein: CASSLDRRQETQYF
clone size: few; V gene: TRBV7-7; J gene: TRBJ2-1; CDR3 protein: CASSLGGIGTQEQFF
clone size: .; V gene: TRBV2; J gene: TRBJ2-6; CDR3 protein: CASRTVLSGANVLTF
clone size: .; V gene: TRBV30; J gene: TRBJ2-1; CDR3 protein: CAWSSMGDEQFF
clone size: .; V gene: TRBV29-1; J gene: TRBJ1-6; CDR3 protein: CSARGQGYNSPLHF
clone size: .; V gene: TRBV4-1; J gene: TRBJ1-2; CDR3 protein: CASSQVRTFSEGYTF
clone size: .; V gene: TRBV10-2; J gene: TRBJ2-5; CDR3 protein: CASSELNSGERTQYF
clone size: few; V gene: TRBV19; J gene: TRBJ2-1; CDR3 protein: CASTERGGLGEQFF
clone size: .; V gene: TRBV29-1; J gene: TRBJ1-1; CDR3 protein: CSFLRGLSTEAFF
clone size: once; V gene: TRBV11-2; J gene: TRBJ2-1; CDR3 protein: CASSLGASSYNEQFF
clone size: .; V gene: TRBV25-1; J gene: TRBJ2-7; CDR3 protein: CASSESLKSNEQYF
clone size: .; V gene: TRBV2; J gene: TRBJ1-2; CDR3 protein: CASARSARKTNYGYTF
clone size: once; V gene: TRBV6-5; J gene: TRBJ2-7; CDR3 protein: CASSMTNYEQYF
clone size: .; V gene: TRBV4-3; J gene: TRBJ2-3; CDR3 protein: CASSPAGKGDTQYF
clone size: .; V gene: TRBV12-5; J gene: TRBJ2-2; CDR3 protein: CASGLGTSSWFSGELFF
clone size: few; V gene: TRBV29-1; J gene: TRBJ1-1; CDR3 protein: CSVAGGLDTEAFF
clone size: .; V gene: TRBV7-8; J gene: TRBJ2-7; CDR3 protein: CASSLSAPSSAAEQYF
clone size: few; V gene: TRBV30; J gene: TRBJ1-4; CDR3 protein: CAQGGRTNEKLFF
clone size: once; V gene: TRBV19; J gene: TRBJ2-5; CDR3 protein: CASSILGGETQYF